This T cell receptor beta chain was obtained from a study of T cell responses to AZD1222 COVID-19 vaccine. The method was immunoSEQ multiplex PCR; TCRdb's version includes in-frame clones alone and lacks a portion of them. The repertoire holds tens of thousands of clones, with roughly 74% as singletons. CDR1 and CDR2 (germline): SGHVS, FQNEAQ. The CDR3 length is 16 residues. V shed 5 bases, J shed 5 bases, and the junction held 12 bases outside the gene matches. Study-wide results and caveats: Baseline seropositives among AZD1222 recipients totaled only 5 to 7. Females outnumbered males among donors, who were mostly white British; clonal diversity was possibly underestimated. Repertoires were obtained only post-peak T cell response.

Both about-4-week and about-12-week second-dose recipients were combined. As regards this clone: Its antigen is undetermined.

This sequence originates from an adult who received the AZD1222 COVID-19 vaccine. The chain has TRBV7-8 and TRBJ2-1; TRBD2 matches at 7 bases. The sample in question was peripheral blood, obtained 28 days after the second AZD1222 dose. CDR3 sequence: CASSPPWRESNNEQFF. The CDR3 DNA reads TGTGCCAGCAGCCCACCCTGGCGGGAGTCGAACAATGAGCAGTTCTTC. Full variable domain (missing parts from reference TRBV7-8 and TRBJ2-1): GAGVSQSPRYKVAKRGQDVALRCDPISGHVSLFWYQQALGQGPEFLTYFQNEAQLDKSGLPSDRFFAERPEGSVSTLKIQRTQQEDSAVYLCASSPPWRESNNEQFFGPGTRLTVL.